The 9 T cell receptor beta chains in this list originate from one sample, sequenced in a study of blood T cell repertoires in COVID-19. Assay: immunoSEQ multiplex PCR; the TCRdb copy retains only in-frame clones and omits some. This sample yields under 350,000 clones, of which 75% to 90% are seen a single time; about 1.7% belongs to the top ten. Source material: PBMCs or T cells enriched from blood (not recorded which). The origin of the receptors is a woman in her 40s who had recovered from COVID-19.

The chain couples TRBV27 to TRBJ1-1; the D is unclear. Germline CDR1 reads MNHEY; CDR2 reads SMNVEV (reference sequence). The CDR3 has 13 residues. Between the trimmed V and J ends, which lost 4 bases and 11 bases, there was a span of 17 bases. The CDR3 is CASSSVFKGDAFF. CDR3 DNA: TGTGCCAGCAGTTCAGTTTTTAAAGGAGACGCTTTCTTT.

In its sample, this clone was seen a few times. V and J are TRBV6-6 and TRBJ2-7; 7 nucleotides line up with TRBD1. Germline V lookup: CDR1 MNHNY, CDR2 SVGAGI (reference sequence). The CDR3 loop spans 15 amino acids. V was clipped by 4 bases and J by 3 bases; unmatched bases: 9. CDR3: CASSSPGQSIYEQYF. In nucleotides, the CDR3 is TGTGCCAGCAGTTCTCCGGGACAGAGTATCTACGAGCAGTACTTC.

This clone has only a few counts. This chain links TRBV4-1 with TRBJ1-2, with 8 bases lining up with TRBD1. Trimming removed 0 bases from V and 1 base from J; junction bases left unmatched: 4. The CDR3 has 16 amino acids. CDR1 is MGHRA, CDR2 YSYEKL, per germline. CDR3 in amino acids: CASSQDDRGYNYGYTF. DNA for the CDR3: TGCGCCAGCAGCCAAGACGACAGGGGTTATAACTATGGCTACACCTTC.

This sequence joins TRBV5-5 and TRBJ2-7, with TRBD1 identical over 8 bases. This CDR3 comprises 14 residues. Trimming cost V 0 bases and J 6 bases; bases outside gene matches: 5. Germline assignment: CDR1 SGHKS and CDR2 YYEKEE (reference sequence). The CDR3 region is CASSLGAGGPEQYF. Here the CDR3 DNA reads TGTGCCAGCAGCTTGGGGGCAGGGGGCCCCGAGCAGTACTTC.

This chain connects TRBV11-2 to TRBJ2-2, with a possible D match to TRBD2 (7 bases). The CDR3 covers 16 residues. V was shortened by 6 bases and J by 1 base, with 15 bases between the two germline ends. Germline assignment: CDR1 SGHAT and CDR2 FQNNGV. The CDR3 loop reads CASRPAGAKNTGELFF. Written as DNA, the CDR3 is TGTGCCAGCAGGCCCGCGGGGGCCAAGAACACCGGGGAGCTGTTTTTT.

The chain is built from TRBV27 and TRBJ1-2; no firm D call. Looked up from germline, CDR1 is MNHEY and CDR2 is SMNVEV (reference sequence). Trimming shortened V by 8 bases and J by 1 base, and 20 bases separated the two germline ends. The CDR3 totals 16 residues. The CDR3 loop is CASAKRADSRNYGYTF. The CDR3 nucleotides read TGTGCCAGCGCCAAAAGAGCGGATTCTCGTAACTATGGCTACACCTTC.

This clone is a singleton in its sample. V is TRBV18 and J is TRBJ2-7; D not certain. The CDR3 runs to 15 residues. Germline V gives CDR1 KGHSH, CDR2 LQKENI. With 3 bases removed from V and 5 bases from J, the gap between germline ends came to 17 bases. This CDR3 is CASSPSITAGHEQYF. CDR3 nucleotides: TGTGCCAGCTCACCGTCTATCACGGCTGGGCACGAGCAGTACTTC.

The V gene is TRBV9, the J gene TRBJ1-1, with D unclear. V was cut by 0 bases and J by 0 bases, with 12 bases left in between. Germline V lookup: CDR1 SGDLS, CDR2 YYNGEE. The CDR3 length is 16 residues. CDR3 protein: CASSVGPEYMNTEAFF. The DNA of the CDR3 is TGTGCCAGCAGCGTAGGGCCAGAATACATGAACACTGAAGCTTTCTTT. Based on the CDR3 plus reference TRBV9 and TRBJ1-1, the full variable domain is DSGVTQTPKHLITATGQRVTLRCSPRSGDLSVYWYQQSLDQGLQFLIQYYNGEERAKGNILERFSAQQFPDLHSELNLSSLELGDSALYFCASSVGPEYMNTEAFFGQGTRLTVV.

This chain links TRBV18 with TRBJ2-7, with a weak D call TRBD2 (6 bases). This CDR3 has 16 residues. Germline V gene data show CDR1 as KGHSH and CDR2 as LQKENI. V was cut by 6 bases and J by 2 bases, with 20 bases left in between. CDR3 loop: CASSLNYRGTTYEQYF. The CDR3 nucleotides are TGTGCCAGCTCGCTTAACTATCGGGGGACCACCTACGAGCAGTACTTC.